The clone carrying this T cell receptor (beta chain) has more than one count but fewer than ten. Its target is not known. The sample belongs to a study of shared clonotypes between healthy human individuals. Notes on the study in general: Only a few donors were included, so the genetic and exposure-history diversity represented was limited.

Libraries were prepared by immunoSEQ multiplex PCR; TCRdb keeps only in-frame clonotypes and omits some of them. Among millions of clones listed, 95% were seen once. CDR3 length equals 14 residues. Deletions cut 2 bases from V and 2 bases from J, with 7 bases between. In germline, CDR1 is SGHRS, CDR2 YFSETQ. The rearrangement joins TRBV5-1 to TRBJ1-4; D not certain. The sample taken for sequencing was naive CD4+ T cells sorted from blood. Subset defined: CD45RA+ positively selected. The source is a man in his late teens or twenties in good health. The CDR3, as DNA: TGCGCCAGCAGCTTTGGAAGCACTAATGAAAAACTGTTTTTT. Its translation: CASSFGSTNEKLFF.